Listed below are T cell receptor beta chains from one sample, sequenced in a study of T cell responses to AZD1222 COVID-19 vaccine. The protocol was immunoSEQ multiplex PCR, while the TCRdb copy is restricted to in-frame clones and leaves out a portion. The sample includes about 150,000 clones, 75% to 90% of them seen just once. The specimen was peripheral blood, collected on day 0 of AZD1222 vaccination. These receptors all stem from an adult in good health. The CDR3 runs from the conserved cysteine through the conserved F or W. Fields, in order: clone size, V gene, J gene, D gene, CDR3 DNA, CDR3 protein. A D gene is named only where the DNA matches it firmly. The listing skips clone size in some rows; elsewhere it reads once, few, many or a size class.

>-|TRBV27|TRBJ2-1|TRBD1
TGTGCCAGCAGGGCCGGGACAGGGGAATCCAATGAGCAGTTCTTC
CASRAGTGESNEQFF
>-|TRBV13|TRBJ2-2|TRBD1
TGTGCCAGCAGAATGACAGGGGTAACAGTTAACACCGGGGAGCTGTTTTTT
CASRMTGVTVNTGELFF
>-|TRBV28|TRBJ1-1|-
TGTGCCAGCAGTAGGACCGGGAGGCCCACTGAAGCTTTCTTT
CASSRTGRPTEAFF
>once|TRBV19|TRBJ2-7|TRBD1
TGTGCCAGTAGTCCACGGCAGGGGGCCGTCATCTACGAGCAGTACTTC
CASSPRQGAVIYEQYF
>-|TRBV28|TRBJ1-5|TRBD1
TGTGCCAGCAGCCGGCAACAGGGGGATCAGCCCCAGCATTTT
CASSRQQGDQPQHF
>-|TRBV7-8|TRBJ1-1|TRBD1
TGTGCCAGCAGCTTAGCGAGTAGGGGGCGCACTGAAGCTTTCTTT
CASSLASRGRTEAFF
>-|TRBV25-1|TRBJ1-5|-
TGTGCCAGCAGTCCCGGGGGCGGGAATCAGCCCCAGCATTTT
CASSPGGGNQPQHF
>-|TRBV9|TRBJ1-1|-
TGTGCCAGCAGCGTAGGGGTGACGGTAGGGCCTAACACTGAAGCTTTCTTT
CASSVGVTVGPNTEAFF
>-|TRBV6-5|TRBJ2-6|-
TGTGCCAGCAGTTACTCGAGGGGCGCGGGGGCCAACGTCCTGACTTTC
CASSYSRGAGANVLTF
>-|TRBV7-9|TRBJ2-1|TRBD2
TGTGCCAGCAGCTTAGCCCCTAGCGGGGGAGGCGATGAGCAGTTCTTC
CASSLAPSGGGDEQFF
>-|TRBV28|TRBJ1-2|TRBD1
TGTGCCAGCAGTAGGGACAGGGGCCAGTATGGCTACACCTTC
CASSRDRGQYGYTF
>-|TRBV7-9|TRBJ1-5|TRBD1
TGTGCCAGCAGCCAAGGACAGGGGGAGAGGCCCCAGCATTTT
CASSQGQGERPQHF
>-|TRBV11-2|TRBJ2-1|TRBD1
TGTGCCAGCAGGGAGACAGGGGGGAATGAGCAGTTCTTC
CASRETGGNEQFF
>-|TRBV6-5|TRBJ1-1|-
TGTGCCAGCAGGGAGGCCGCGGAGGGAAACACTGAAGCTTTCTTT
CASREAAEGNTEAFF
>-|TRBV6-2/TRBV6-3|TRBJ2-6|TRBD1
TGTGCCAGCAGTGGATACGGACAGGGTAGCTCTGGGGCCAACGTCCTGACTTTC
CASSGYGQGSSGANVLTF
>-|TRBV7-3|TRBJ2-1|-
TGTGCCAGCAGCTCCCTCGCCCGGGGGAATTACAATGAGCAGTTCTTC
CASSSLARGNYNEQFF
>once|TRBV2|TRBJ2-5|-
TGTGCCAGCAGGGAAGGAGGCGGCGGGGAGACCCAGTACTTC
CASREGGGGETQYF